This passage covers 5 T cell receptor beta chains from one sample sequenced in a study of cytomegalovirus exposure and HLA in healthy donors (dated by TCRdb to the late 2010s). Library construction relied on the immunoSEQ multiplex PCR assay. A mixture of 60 forward primers for TCR Vbeta segments and 13 reverse primers for TCR Jbeta segments was used in the multiplex PCR. TCRdb mirrors the immuneACCESS table, restricted to in-frame sequences. Some clones are absent from its copies; in checked studies, under half trace to an unresolved V gene, and the reason for the others is unknown. This sample's table lists tens of thousands of clones. The ten top clones hold 1.4% to 1.5% of the sample. Sequenced: PBMCs. The receptors were sampled from a woman aged 60-75 years in good health and CMV-seronegative.

Of note for this clone: The junction differs from germline at one of its ends, possibly a read error. Written as DNA, the CDR3 is TGTGCCAGCAGGCAGGACATCTACGAGCAGCACTTC. Translated: CASRQDIYEQHF. The chain has TRBV2 and TRBJ2-7, with D possibly TRBD1 on 5 matching bases. This CDR3 is built from 12 residues. In germline, CDR1 is SNHLY, CDR2 FYNNEI. The full variable domain, completed using reference TRBV2 and TRBJ2-7, is EPEVTQTPSHQVTQMGQEVILRCVPISNHLYFYWYRQILGQKVEFLVSFYNNEISEKSEIFDDQFSVERPDGSNFTLKIRSTKLEDSAMYFCASRQDIYEQHFGPGTRLTVT.

This chain connects TRBV5-1 to TRBJ2-1, with 9 nucleotides matching TRBD1. The V and J ends lost 4 bases and 3 bases, in that order; junction bases with no gene match: 2. The CDR3 covers 14 residues. CDR1 is SGHRS and CDR2 is YFSETQ in the germline V gene. DNA for the CDR3: TGCGCCAGCAGCAGGACAGGGGACTACAATGAGCAGTTCTTC. Its protein product is CASSRTGDYNEQFF.

The chain combines TRBV14 with TRBJ1-4, with D unresolved. V dropped 2 bases and J dropped 7 bases, with 14 bases sitting between them. Germline V gene data show CDR1 as SGHDN and CDR2 as FVKESK. The CDR3 contains 15 residues. In DNA, the CDR3 is TGTGCCAGCAGCCAAAAAGCTTACCCAGGTGAAAAACTGTTTTTT. It yields the protein CASSQKAYPGEKLFF.

This chain connects TRBV6-1 to TRBJ2-5; a weak D match, TRBD2 (6 bases). The germline V and J ends were trimmed by 8 bases and 2 bases, with 18 bases remaining between them. This CDR3 is built from 15 residues. Germline V CDR1 and CDR2: MNHNS, SASEGT. CDR3 residues: CASGQPGLGQETQYF. The CDR3 DNA follows: TGTGCCAGCGGACAACCGGGACTGGGACAAGAGACCCAGTACTTC.

The rearrangement links TRBV21-1 to TRBJ2-1; the table names TRBD2, a call not compared with the DNA. TRBV21-1 is an annotated pseudogene. This CDR3 is built from 16 residues. The CDR3 reads CASKGAHSGVYNEQFF. The CDR3 DNA sequence: TGTGCCAGCAAAGGCGCCCATAGCGGGGTCTACAATGAGCAGTTCTTC.